Listed below are T cell receptor beta chains from one sample, sequenced in a study of blood T cell repertoires in COVID-19. TCRdb's copy holds only in-frame clones and misses some; the assay was immunoSEQ multiplex PCR. The sample includes approximately 180,000 clones, 84% seen only once; the top ten take about 15%. Source material: PBMCs or T cells enriched from blood (not recorded which). Source of these receptors: a man over 45 who had recovered from COVID-19. Both conserved end residues are trimmed from each CDR3. The order of the fields is J gene, clone size, V gene, CDR3 protein. Not every row has a clone size; where given, it reads once, few, many or a size class.

>TRBJ2-3|NA|TRBV7-3
ASSFGTGFGNTDTQY
>TRBJ1-4|NA|TRBV5-6
ASSLFSLKNEKLF
>TRBJ1-4|NA|TRBV27
ASSFVGSGEKLF
>TRBJ1-2|NA|TRBV27
ASTPGWGYGYT
>TRBJ2-2|NA|TRBV5-1
ASRQGAGGELF
>TRBJ1-2|NA|TRBV24-1
ATRDRDYGYT
>TRBJ1-1|NA|TRBV6-5
ASSYTGQGAGAF
>TRBJ2-2|NA|TRBV7-9
ASSFGTDTGELF
>TRBJ1-1|NA|TRBV27
ASSIHGGGPPGTEAF
>TRBJ1-2|once|TRBV6-5
ASSYSSQGLGYT
>TRBJ2-1|NA|TRBV27
ASRASGGPYNEQF
>TRBJ2-1|NA|TRBV3-1/TRBV3-2
ASSRAGGPYNEQF
>TRBJ2-2|NA|TRBV7-9
ASSFRQGGTGELF
>TRBJ1-3|NA|TRBV6-5
ASTRTLGSGNTIY
>TRBJ2-7|NA|TRBV5-1
ASSPNRVVQY
>TRBJ2-7|NA|TRBV7-6
ASSHSDSYEQY
>TRBJ1-6|NA|TRBV28
ASSLSPDSSYNSPLH
>TRBJ2-5|NA|TRBV5-4
ASSLASLAAQETQY
>TRBJ2-5|NA|TRBV11-2
ASSLLSSREETQY
>TRBJ1-2|NA|TRBV5-4
ASSLEGQGFSGYT
>TRBJ2-3|NA|TRBV28
ASSRLTPHTQY
>TRBJ1-4|NA|TRBV5-1
ASRVRGSKDRGPEKLF
>TRBJ2-7|NA|TRBV9
ASSVDLAPSYEQY
>TRBJ1-6|NA|TRBV28
ASSQTGSRFDSPLH
>TRBJ2-1|NA|TRBV29-1
SAAQTGAYNEQF
>TRBJ1-6|few|TRBV5-6
ASSPTVYNSPLH
>TRBJ2-3|few|TRBV10-1
ASSADRVSTDTQY
>TRBJ1-3|NA|TRBV7-6
ASSLDSLTLRY
>TRBJ2-7|NA|TRBV21-1
ASSSTRTSGAPPEQY
>TRBJ2-1|few|TRBV3-1/TRBV3-2
ASSDLAGGQEQF
>TRBJ2-3|NA|TRBV10-1
ASKEARGSDTQY
>TRBJ2-7|NA|TRBV28
ASQSGAYEQY
>TRBJ1-1|NA|TRBV7-9
ASSLARNTEAF
>TRBJ1-5|NA|TRBV6-6
ASSVYGQSNQPQH
>TRBJ1-1|NA|TRBV10-3
AISEPTLDRNGTVNTEAF
>TRBJ1-1|NA|TRBV7-3
ASSLGHGNTEAF
>TRBJ2-1|NA|TRBV16
ASSQGRGGSYNEQF
>TRBJ1-1|once|TRBV11-2
ASSLEPGMIMNTEAF
>TRBJ1-1|NA|TRBV6-5
ASRVQGANTEAF
>TRBJ2-1|NA|TRBV18
ASSPPSGGYNEQF
>TRBJ1-3|NA|TRBV4-1
ASSQVATDGNTIY
>TRBJ2-1|NA|TRBV5-4
ASSLVLAGGDEQF
>TRBJ1-3|NA|TRBV9
ASSVATHGTTGSSSGNTIY
>TRBJ1-2|NA|TRBV6-5
ASSYGREYGYT
>TRBJ1-5|NA|TRBV27
ASSSGVQPQH
>TRBJ1-3|NA|TRBV9
ASSVGLNSGNTIY